Presented here are 27 T cell receptor beta chains from one specimen sequenced in a study of blood T cell repertoires in COVID-19. Assay: immunoSEQ multiplex PCR; the TCRdb copy retains only in-frame clones and omits some. The table includes about 350,000 clones, 70% to 90% detected once. Sequenced material: peripheral blood. These receptor sequences come from a woman in her sixties or seventies with COVID-19, enrolled during active disease.

The rearrangement uses TRBV6-5 and TRBJ2-5; D is ambiguous. V was trimmed by 10 bases and J by 2 bases, leaving 11 bases between them. Germline V lookup: CDR1 MNHEY, CDR2 SVGAGI. The CDR3 is 12 amino acids. CDR3: CAIPRQQETQYF. The DNA for the CDR3 is TGTGCCATCCCCAGGCAACAAGAGACCCAGTACTTC.

V usage is TRBV7-9 and J usage is TRBJ2-3, with 8 positions matching TRBD1. The CDR3 is 15 amino acids. The V and J ends lost 4 bases and 3 bases, in that order; junction bases with no gene match: 6. The germline CDR1 and CDR2 sequences are SEHNR and FQNEAQ (reference sequence). The CDR3 loop is CASSSQGDGTDTQYF. The DNA for the CDR3 is TGTGCCAGCAGCTCACAGGGGGATGGAACAGATACGCAGTATTTT.

The genes are TRBV9 and TRBJ2-5; TRBD2 agrees at 10 bases. The germline gives CDR1 SGDLS, CDR2 YYNGEE. CDR3 size: 18 residues. Trimming cost V 3 bases and J 0 bases; bases outside gene matches: 11. In DNA, the CDR3 is TGTGCCAGCAGCGCAGGTCCGGGACTAGCGTTTGACCAAGAGACCCAGTACTTC. Translated, it gives CASSAGPGLAFDQETQYF.

The chain links TRBV5-4 to TRBJ2-5; weak D call: TRBD2 (5 bases). The CDR3 is made up of 15 amino acids. V lost 0 bases to trimming and J lost 3 bases, with 12 bases between them. CDR1 and CDR2 from the germline V gene are SGHNT and YYREEE (reference sequence). CDR3 nucleotides: TGTGCCAGCAGCTTGGTTCATGAGGGTGAAGAGACCCAGTACTTC. Amino acid sequence: CASSLVHEGEETQYF.

V is TRBV9 and J is TRBJ2-3; TRBD1 agrees at 7 bases. CDR1 is SGDLS, CDR2 YYNGEE, per germline. The CDR3 sequence is 15 residues long. The J segment lost 3 bases and the V segment lost 4 bases, leaving 8 bases of the junction unmatched. The CDR3 DNA sequence: TGTGCCAGCAGCACTCATGAGGACAGGACAGATACGCAGTATTTT. It is translated as CASSTHEDRTDTQYF. The full variable domain, in which reference TRBV9 and TRBJ2-3 provide the parts outside the CDR3, is DSGVTQTPKHLITATGQRVTLRCSPRSGDLSVYWYQQSLDQGLQFLIQYYNGEERAKGNILERFSAQQFPDLHSELNLSSLELGDSALYFCASSTHEDRTDTQYFGPGTRLTVL.

This rearrangement joins TRBV4-3 to TRBJ2-2; the D gene is possibly TRBD2 (7 bases). The CDR3 runs to 18 residues. Per the germline V gene, CDR1 is LGHNA and CDR2 is YSLEER. V was clipped by 0 bases and J by 7 bases, with 21 bases between them. CDR3 sequence (DNA): TGCGCCAGCAGCCAAGAAGGAGAACAGGGAGGGAAGGTCGGGGAGCTGTTTTTT. This gives the protein CASSQEGEQGGKVGELFF.

In regard to this clone: Other nucleotide sequences in the sample specify the same CDR3. The gene calls are TRBV7-3 and TRBJ2-1; D may be TRBD2 (6 bases). This CDR3 is built from 12 residues. Per the germline V gene, CDR1 is SGHTA and CDR2 is FQGTGA. The V end lost 5 bases, the J end lost 7 bases, and 9 bases lay between the germline ends. DNA of the CDR3: TGTGCCAGCAGCATCCGGGGGAATGAGCAGTTCTTC. Its translation: CASSIRGNEQFF.

On this clone: Other DNA sequences in this specimen translate into the identical CDR3. J is TRBJ1-2 and V is TRBV7-2, with D hard to call. The germline CDR1 and CDR2 sequences are SGHTA and FQGNSA. V was cut by 3 bases and J by 5 bases, with 7 bases left in between. CDR3 length: 12 residues. The chain's CDR3 is CASSLSGYGYTF. The CDR3, as DNA: TGTGCCAGCAGCTTGTCCGGGTATGGCTACACCTTC.

The chain couples TRBV7-7 to TRBJ2-2, with 7 bases that match TRBD1. This CDR3 is built from 16 residues. CDR1 SSHAT and CDR2 FNYEAQ come from the germline V gene (reference sequence). J gave up 4 bases and V 5 bases, and 10 bases lay outside the gene matches. As DNA, the CDR3 is TGTGCCAGCAGCCCAATTCAACAGGGGATCACCGGGGAGCTGTTTTTT. Protein: CASSPIQQGITGELFF.

The chain carries TRBV6-5 and TRBJ2-5; 7 nucleotides line up with TRBD2. Germline V CDR1 and CDR2: MNHEY, SVGAGI. This CDR3 comprises 15 residues. With V trimmed by 5 bases and J by 1 base, 7 bases remained unmatched. The CDR3 loop is CASSTTGTTQETQYF. CDR3 bases: TGTGCCAGCAGTACGACCGGGACTACCCAAGAGACCCAGTACTTC.

The chain is built from TRBV15 and TRBJ2-7; the D gene is possibly TRBD2 (6 bases). V shed 3 bases and J shed 7 bases, with 10 bases lying between them. Germline V gene sequence: CDR1 LNHNV, CDR2 YYDKDF (reference sequence). This CDR3 has 12 amino acids. CDR3: CATSRAAGEQYF. CDR3 sequence (DNA): TGTGCCACCAGCAGGGCGGCGGGGGAGCAGTACTTC. The complete variable domain, with remaining parts taken from reference TRBV15 and TRBJ2-7, reads DAMVIQNPRYQVTQFGKPVTLSCSQTLNHNVMYWYQQKSSQAPKLLFHYYDKDFNNEADTPDNFQSRRPNTSFCFLDIRSPGLGDTAMYLCATSRAAGEQYFGPGTRLTVT.

The chain uses TRBV9 and TRBJ2-3; unclear D gene. Per the germline V gene, CDR1 is SGDLS and CDR2 is YYNGEE. Trimming took 0 bases from V and 0 from J, leaving 11 bases between them. The CDR3 is made up of 16 amino acids. The CDR3 DNA follows: TGTGCCAGCAGCGTAGTCGGCAGGATTAGCACAGATACGCAGTATTTT. The encoded protein is CASSVVGRISTDTQYF.

V is TRBV19 and J is TRBJ2-5; D remains unclear. The V gene lost 6 bases and the J gene lost 12 bases, with 20 bases spanning the gap. Germline values: CDR1 LNHDA, CDR2 SQIVND (reference sequence). This CDR3 comprises 13 residues. DNA of the CDR3: TGTGCCAGTAGCTCAGAGACATGGGCCTCGAAGTACTTC. This encodes CASSSETWASKYF.

This clone was observed a few times. The chain has TRBV2 and TRBJ2-7; weak D call: TRBD2 (7 bases). CDR1 is SNHLY and CDR2 is FYNNEI in the germline V gene. The CDR3 runs to 12 residues. Between the trimmed V and J ends, which lost 8 bases and 5 bases, there was a span of 13 bases. In DNA form, the CDR3 reads TGTGCCAGCGAGGGGGGAGGGGACGAGCAGTACTTC. Translating it yields CASEGGGDEQYF.

The rearrangement joins TRBV4-1 to TRBJ2-7, with D possibly TRBD2 on 5 matching bases. The germline CDR1 and CDR2 sequences are MGHRA and YSYEKL. The V gene lost 6 bases and the J gene lost 7 bases, with 10 bases spanning the gap. The CDR3 runs 11 residues. CDR3 protein: CASSSSGEQYF. DNA of the CDR3: TGCGCCAGCAGTTCCTCGGGGGAGCAGTACTTC.

The rearrangement joins TRBV11-3 to TRBJ1-4, with 8 bases lining up with TRBD1. This CDR3 is built from 14 residues. In germline, CDR1 is SGHNT, CDR2 YENEEA. With 7 bases clipped from V and 3 bases from J, the junction kept 4 bases outside the gene matches. For the CDR3, the DNA is TGTGCCAGCACCCCGGGACAGGCTAATGAAAAACTGTTTTTT. Translating it yields CASTPGQANEKLFF.

V usage is TRBV7-9 and J usage is TRBJ2-7, with D possibly TRBD2 on 6 matching bases. V dropped 2 bases and J dropped 5 bases, with 13 bases sitting between them. Per germline, CDR1 SEHNR and CDR2 FQNEAQ (reference sequence). This CDR3 spans 14 amino acids. The CDR3 spells CASSLFGGNNEQYF. CDR3 nucleotide sequence: TGTGCCAGCAGCTTATTCGGGGGTAATAACGAGCAGTACTTC. The whole variable domain, filled in from reference TRBV7-9 and TRBJ2-7, reads DTGVSQNPRHKITKRGQNVTFRCDPISEHNRLYWYRQTLGQGPEFLTYFQNEAQLEKSRLLSDRFSAERPKGSFSTLEIQRTEQGDSAMYLCASSLFGGNNEQYFGPGTRLTVT.

This clone was observed a few times. The V gene is TRBV19, the J gene TRBJ1-1, with D possibly TRBD1 on 6 matching bases. V was cut by 1 base and J by 4 bases, with 10 bases left in between. The CDR3 extends over 14 amino acids. Germline V CDR1 and CDR2: LNHDA, SQIVND (reference sequence). CDR3 in amino acids: CASSIGGGTTEAFF. Written as DNA, the CDR3 is TGTGCCAGTAGTATAGGTGGGGGCACCACTGAAGCTTTCTTT.

The chain carries TRBV9 and TRBJ2-7; a possible D gene is TRBD1 (6 bases). CDR1 SGDLS and CDR2 YYNGEE come from the germline V gene. The CDR3 sequence is 13 residues long. The germline V and J ends were trimmed by 0 bases and 5 bases, with 9 bases remaining between them. CDR3 nucleotides: TGTGCCAGCAGCGTAGCCGGGACAAACGAGCAGTACTTC. It specifies CASSVAGTNEQYF.

This chain joins TRBV29-1 and TRBJ1-2; the match to TRBD1 covers 7 bases. Germline V gene sequence: CDR1 SQVTM, CDR2 ANQGSEA. This CDR3 contains 17 residues. Trimming took 7 bases from V and 0 from J; bases not matched to a gene: 17. The CDR3 DNA is TGCAGCGGGGCCCGGGACGCAGGGGGACCATCTAACTATGGCTACACCTTC. This encodes CSGARDAGGPSNYGYTF.

There are a few counts of this clone. This chain joins TRBV23-1 and TRBJ1-2; 7 bases fit TRBD1. TRBV23-1 is an open reading frame whose function is uncertain. The ends lost 4 bases at V and 4 bases at J; junction bases unmatched: 6. The CDR3 covers 14 residues. CDR3 residues: CASSREGGAYGYTF. CDR3 nucleotide sequence: TGCGCCAGCAGTCGGGAAGGGGGCGCCTATGGCTACACCTTC.

This chain connects TRBV5-4 to TRBJ2-3; 10 nucleotides match TRBD2. Germline CDR1 and CDR2: SGHNT and YYREEE (reference sequence). V trimming: 5 bases; J trimming: 0 bases; junction bases outside the gene matches: 9. The CDR3 loop spans 17 amino acids. The CDR3 reads CASSFWSGGGSTDTQYF. As DNA, the CDR3 is TGTGCCAGCAGTTTTTGGAGCGGGGGGGGTAGCACAGATACGCAGTATTTT.

This chain links TRBV10-2 with TRBJ1-5, with a possible D match to TRBD1 (6 bases). Trimming pared 4 bases from V and 7 bases from J, leaving 23 bases between. The CDR3 extends over 17 amino acids. Germline CDR1 WSHSY, CDR2 SAAADI. The CDR3 is CASSVSFGTGLKQPQHF. The CDR3 DNA reads TGCGCCAGCAGTGTCAGTTTCGGAACAGGGCTCAAGCAGCCCCAGCATTTT.

This clone appeared once. The chain is built from TRBV14 and TRBJ2-1, with a tentative D call TRBD2 (6 bases). Germline values: CDR1 SGHDN, CDR2 FVKESK. This CDR3 has 13 residues. V lost 4 bases and J 7 bases, leaving 11 bases between the germline ends. For the CDR3, the DNA is TGTGCCAGCAGCCGCATCCGGGGGAATGAGCAGTTCTTC. Protein: CASSRIRGNEQFF.

The chain uses TRBV12-3 or TRBV12-4 and TRBJ2-7; D is undetermined. This CDR3 is built from 13 residues. Trimming shortened V by 1 base and J by 2 bases, and 6 bases separated the two germline ends. CDR3 protein: CASSLGQTYEQYF. DNA for the CDR3: TGTGCCAGCAGTTTAGGCCAGACCTACGAGCAGTACTTC.

V and J are TRBV7-3 and TRBJ1-2, with D possibly matching TRBD1 (6 bases). Trimming left V 7 bases short and J 6 bases short, with 15 bases between. The CDR3 is 13 amino acids. CDR1 is SGHTA, CDR2 FQGTGA, per germline. The CDR3 sequence is CASTGQYYDGYTF. Written as DNA, the CDR3 is TGTGCCAGCACCGGACAGTACTACGATGGCTACACCTTC.

This chain connects TRBV7-3 to TRBJ2-1, with a weak D call TRBD1 (6 bases). Germline V CDR1 and CDR2: SGHTA, FQGTGA. V was cut by 5 bases and J by 5 bases, with 13 bases left in between. The CDR3 contains 14 residues. The CDR3 sequence: CASSPRGTHNEQFF. The CDR3 DNA is TGTGCCAGCAGCCCGAGGGGGACGCACAATGAGCAGTTCTTC. The full variable domain, completed using reference TRBV7-3 and TRBJ2-1, is GAGVSQTPSNKVTEKGKYVELRCDPISGHTALYWYRQSLGQGPEFLIYFQGTGAADDSGLPNDRFFAVRPEGSVSTLKIQRTERGDSAVYLCASSPRGTHNEQFFGPGTRLTVL.